The 20 T cell receptor beta chains reported below all come from one sample, sequenced in a study of immune evolution from preneoplasia to lung adenocarcinoma. Only in-frame clones appear in the TCRdb table, and some are missing; sequencing was by immunoSEQ multiplex PCR. The sample yields about 1,100 clones, roughly 83% seen once. Sequenced material: FFPE tissue from an adenomatous hyperplasia lung lesion. Regarding subset: atypical adenomatous hyperplasia (AAH), lung preneoplasia. The receptors here all came from a person aged 60-79 years with lung adenocarcinoma.

This clone has just one count. V and J are TRBV4-1 and TRBJ2-5; D remains ambiguous. Trimming shortened V by 3 bases and J by 5 bases, and 16 bases separated the two germline ends. Germline V CDR1 and CDR2: MGHRA, YSYEKL. This CDR3 contains 15 residues. The CDR3 DNA reads TGCGCCAGCAGCCACAGTAGGTCGGCCTGGGAGACCCAGTACTTC. Its protein is CASSHSRSAWETQYF.

The chain has TRBV30 and TRBJ2-2; 7 nucleotides match TRBD2. The CDR3 extends over 15 amino acids. V lost 4 bases to trimming and J lost 2 bases; unmatched junction nucleotides: 7. CDR1 is GTSNPN and CDR2 is SVGIG in the germline V gene (reference sequence). CDR3 amino acids: CAWNSGLGNTGELFF. The CDR3 DNA reads TGTGCCTGGAACAGCGGACTAGGTAACACCGGGGAGCTGTTTTTT.

The genes are TRBV7-2 and TRBJ2-3; D gene uncertain. Trimming stripped 0 bases from V and 4 bases from J, with 5 bases between. Per germline, CDR1 SGHTA and CDR2 FQGNSA. The CDR3 is made up of 13 amino acids. CDR3 bases: TGTGCCAGCAGCTTAGCCAGATCAGATACGCAGTATTTT. This translates into CASSLARSDTQYF.

V gene TRBV9 combines with J gene TRBJ2-3; 13 nucleotides align to TRBD2. CDR1 SGDLS and CDR2 YYNGEE come from the germline V gene. V gave up 4 bases and J gave up 0 bases; unmatched junction bases: 2. CDR3 size: 16 residues. The CDR3 nucleotides are TGTGCCAGCAGCAAGGGACTAGCGGGGAGCACAGATACGCAGTATTTT. As protein: CASSKGLAGSTDTQYF.

The V and J genes are TRBV18 and TRBJ1-5; 7 positions match TRBD1. The CDR3 contains 15 residues. The ends lost 3 bases at V and 6 bases at J; junction bases unmatched: 8. Looked up from germline, CDR1 is KGHSH and CDR2 is LQKENI. This CDR3 reads CASSPTGDPSQPQHF. DNA of the CDR3: TGTGCCAGCTCACCTACAGGGGATCCTAGTCAGCCCCAGCATTTT.

V usage is TRBV10-3 and J usage is TRBJ2-3; either TRBD1 or TRBD2 may fit D (5 bases each). The CDR3 spans 17 residues. V dropped 3 bases and J dropped 0 bases, with 16 bases sitting between them. Germline assignment: CDR1 ENHRY and CDR2 SYGVKD. CDR3 nucleotides: TGTGCCATCAGTGATGTAGGGACGCGATCTAGCACAGATACGCAGTATTTT. As protein: CAISDVGTRSSTDTQYF.

This clone was counted once. This chain links TRBV4-1 with TRBJ1-4; D is perhaps TRBD1 (6 bases). The CDR3 extends over 16 amino acids. Trimming removed 4 bases at V and 12 bases at J, with 24 bases between. Germline V lookup: CDR1 MGHRA, CDR2 YSYEKL. The CDR3 spells CASSPTHHVTGTELFF. Here the CDR3 DNA reads TGCGCCAGCAGCCCAACCCATCACGTCACAGGGACTGAACTGTTTTTT.

The V and J genes are TRBV9 and TRBJ1-1; unclear D gene. CDR3 length equals 13 residues. V lost 4 bases, J lost 4 bases, and 11 bases lay in between. Germline CDR1 reads SGDLS; CDR2 reads YYNGEE. DNA of the CDR3: TGTGCCAGCAGCAGGGCCCTGCGCACTGAAGCTTTCTTT. This gives the protein CASSRALRTEAFF.

V and J are TRBV9 and TRBJ2-2; D is unclear. This CDR3 is 13 amino acids long. CDR1 is SGDLS and CDR2 is YYNGEE in the germline V gene. V lost 1 base to trimming and J lost 8 bases, with 9 bases between them. The CDR3 sequence: CASSVRAGGELFF. The CDR3 region has the DNA TGTGCCAGCAGCGTACGGGCCGGGGGGGAGCTGTTTTTT.

The chain links TRBV19 to TRBJ2-1; 7 bases are shared with TRBD2. The germline gives CDR1 LNHDA, CDR2 SQIVND (reference sequence). V lost 3 bases to trimming and J lost 7 bases; unmatched junction nucleotides: 12. This CDR3 is 16 amino acids long. CDR3 sequence reads: CASSIPPLAVQNEQFF. CDR3 nucleotide sequence: TGTGCCAGTAGTATTCCCCCTCTAGCGGTACAGAATGAGCAGTTCTTC. Drawing the rest from reference TRBV19 and TRBJ2-1, the complete variable domain is DGGITQSPKYLFRKEGQNVTLSCEQNLNHDAMYWYRQDPGQGLRLIYYSQIVNDFQKGDIAEGYSVSREKKESFPLTVTSAQKNPTAFYLCASSIPPLAVQNEQFFGPGTRLTVL.

The rearrangement links TRBV7-9 to TRBJ2-1; 7 bases agree with TRBD1. Germline CDR1 reads SEHNR; CDR2 reads FQNEAQ (reference sequence). The trim removed 3 bases at V and 4 bases at J, leaving 6 bases unmatched. The CDR3 runs to 15 residues. The CDR3 spells CASSFGQEYYNEQFF. For the CDR3, the DNA is TGTGCCAGCAGCTTCGGACAGGAATATTACAATGAGCAGTTCTTC.

The V gene is TRBV21-1, the J gene TRBJ1-3. TRBV21-1 is shown as a pseudogene. The CDR3 length is 16 residues. This CDR3 is CASSKGEAGPGNTIYF. The CDR3 DNA is TGTGCCAGCAGCAAAGGGGAGGCGGGACCCGGAAACACCATATATTTT.

The rearrangement links TRBV6-4 to TRBJ2-2, with D possibly being TRBD2 (6 bases). From germline, CDR1 is MRHNA and CDR2 SNTAGT. CDR3 length equals 14 residues. The V gene lost 4 bases and the J gene lost 7 bases, with 13 bases spanning the gap. The CDR3 bases are TGTGCCAGCAGTGGAGCGGAGGGAAGCGGGGAGCTGTTTTTT. Translated, it gives CASSGAEGSGELFF.

Of note for this clone: One junction end does not reproduce the germline sequence, and a read error may be involved. The chain employs TRBV29-1 and TRBJ2-1; D gene unclear. The CDR3 is 11 residues long. Germline V gives CDR1 SQVTM, CDR2 ANQGSEA. The DNA for the CDR3 is TGCAGCGTTGCGGTTTACAATGAGCAATTCTTC. Amino acids: CSVAVYNEQFF.

The rearrangement uses TRBV27 and TRBJ1-1; D remains unclear. Deletions cut 6 bases from V and 0 bases from J, with 8 bases between. Germline loops: CDR1 MNHEY, CDR2 SMNVEV (reference sequence). The CDR3 runs 13 residues. For the CDR3, the DNA is TGTGCCAGCAGCCGGACCATGAACACTGAAGCTTTCTTT. Translated, it gives CASSRTMNTEAFF.

The sample holds one count of this clone. The gene calls are TRBV28 and TRBJ2-7; 11 positions match TRBD2. The CDR3 consists of 16 residues. Germline trimming cut 4 bases from V and 0 bases from J; bases unmatched to any gene: 5. Per germline, CDR1 MDHEN and CDR2 SYDVKM. The CDR3 DNA reads as TGTGCCAGCAGTTCACCGGGACTAGCGGCCTCCTACGAGCAGTACTTC. Its translation is CASSSPGLAASYEQYF.

On this clone itself: The junction departs from germline at one end; a sequencing error may be responsible. The rearrangement uses TRBV25-1 and TRBJ1-6; TRBD1 agrees at 7 bases. Germline CDR1 reads MGHDK; CDR2 reads SYGVNS. The CDR3 is made up of 13 amino acids. CDR3 coding DNA: TGTGCCAGCAGGGGACAGTCTCCGTCACCCCTCCATTTT. This encodes CASRGQSPSPLHF.

This clone was recorded once. The rearrangement uses TRBV6-5 and TRBJ2-1; perhaps TRBD2 as D (6 bases). The CDR3 extends over 14 amino acids. Germline V gives CDR1 MNHEY, CDR2 SVGAGI. V lost 6 bases and J lost 3, with 12 bases in between. CDR3 residues: CASSKSGRYNEQFF. CDR3 DNA sequence: TGTGCCAGCAGCAAAAGCGGGCGCTACAATGAGCAGTTCTTC.

The genes are TRBV28 and TRBJ1-4; 7 bases fit TRBD1. Losses at the gene ends were 8 bases for V and 8 bases for J; bases not matched to a gene: 14. This CDR3 is built from 15 residues. CDR1 MDHEN and CDR2 SYDVKM come from the germline V gene. CDR3 nucleotides: TGTGCCAGCGCCCTATCGACAGGGTCAGGAGAAAAACTGTTTTTT. This gives the protein CASALSTGSGEKLFF.

The CDR3 loop reads CASSLKGGTEAFF. The CDR3 region has the DNA TGTGCCAGCAGCCTCAAAGGGGGCACTGAAGCTTTCTTT. The V gene is TRBV11-2, the J gene TRBJ1-1; perhaps TRBD1 as D (6 bases). Trimming pared 5 bases from V and 4 bases from J, leaving 11 bases between. Germline V gene data show CDR1 as SGHAT and CDR2 as FQNNGV. The CDR3 has 13 amino acids. Looking up the rest from reference TRBV11-2 and TRBJ1-1 gives the full variable domain: EAGVAQSPRYKIIEKRQSVAFWCNPISGHATLYWYQQILGQGPKLLIQFQNNGVVDDSQLPKDRFSAERLKGVDSTLKIQPAKLEDSAVYLCASSLKGGTEAFFGQGTRLTVV.